This T cell receptor (beta chain) was identified in a study of vaccination and CD4 T cells after COVID-19. In the study overall: In culture, cells were exposed to overlapping spike peptides from SARS-CoV-2, HCoV-NL63, HCoV-OC43 and HCoV-229E. Controls had a CEFX pool, an HIV-1 Nef pool, or no peptide added. Points from the study as a whole: In median terms, SARS-CoV-2-reactive clonotypes went from about 20 to 38, a nonsignificant rise.

Sequence data for DNA of cultured CD4+ T cells were generated by the Oncomine TCR Beta short-read assay. TCRdb redid the calling of the PCR reads with MiXCR, one entry per CDR3 protein. The sample has fewer than 15,000 distinct CDR3 sequences; nearly 45% are singletons. The CDR3 extends over 15 amino acids. J was trimmed by 3 bases and V by 4 bases; bases with no gene match: 8. Germline-derived CDR1 and CDR2 are SGHNT and YYREEE (reference sequence). A note on this clonotype: What it binds is not known.

Treatment here: roughly nine-day PBMC culture with coronavirus spike peptide pools or control peptides (ViraFEST assay). First, ViraFEST expanded antigen-specific T cells with peptide pools, and next it sequenced the TCRs. This sequence originates from a human donor who had recovered from COVID-19. The gene calls are TRBV5-4 and TRBJ2-3; 7 bases align to TRBD2. Sequences were derived from CD4+ T cells from blood, cultured in vitro, sampled after SARS-CoV-2 vaccination. CDR3 in amino acids: CASSLASGFTDTQYF. The CDR3 DNA is TGTGCCAGCAGCCTCGCTAGCGGTTTTACAGATACGCAGTATTTT.